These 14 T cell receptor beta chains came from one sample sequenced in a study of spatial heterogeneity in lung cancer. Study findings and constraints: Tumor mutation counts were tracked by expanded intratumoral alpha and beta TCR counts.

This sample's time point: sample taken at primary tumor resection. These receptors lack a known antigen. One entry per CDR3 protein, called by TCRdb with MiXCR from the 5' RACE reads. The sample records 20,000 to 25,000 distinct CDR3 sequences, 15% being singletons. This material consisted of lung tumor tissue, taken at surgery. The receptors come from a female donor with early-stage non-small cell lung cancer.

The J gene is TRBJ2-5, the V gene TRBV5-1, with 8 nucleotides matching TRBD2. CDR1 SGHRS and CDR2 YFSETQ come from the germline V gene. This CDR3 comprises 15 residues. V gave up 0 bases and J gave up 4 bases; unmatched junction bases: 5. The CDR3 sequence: CASSLDGRAGETQYF. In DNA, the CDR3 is TGCGCCAGCAGCTTGGACGGGAGGGCCGGAGAGACCCAGTACTTC.

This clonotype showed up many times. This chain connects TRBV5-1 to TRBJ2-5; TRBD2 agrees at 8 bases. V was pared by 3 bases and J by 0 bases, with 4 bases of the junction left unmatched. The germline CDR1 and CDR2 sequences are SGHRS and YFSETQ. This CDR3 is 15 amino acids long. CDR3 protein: CASSSYSGNQETQYF. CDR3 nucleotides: TGCGCCAGCAGCTCATATAGCGGGAACCAAGAGACCCAGTACTTC.

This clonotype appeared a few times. The CDR3 loop reads CASSLTGRYEQYF. CDR3 DNA sequence: TGTGCCAGCAGCTTAACAGGGAGATACGAGCAGTACTTC. The chain employs TRBV12-3 or TRBV12-4 and TRBJ2-7; D possibly corresponds to TRBD1 (6 bases). Trimming cost V 6 bases and J 4 bases, with 13 bases left between them. The CDR3 is 13 amino acids.

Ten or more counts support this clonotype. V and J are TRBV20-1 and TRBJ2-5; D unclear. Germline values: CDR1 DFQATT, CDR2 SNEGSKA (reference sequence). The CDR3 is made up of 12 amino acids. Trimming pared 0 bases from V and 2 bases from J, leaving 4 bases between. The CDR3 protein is CSARDQQETQYF. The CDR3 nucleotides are TGCAGTGCTAGAGATCAGCAAGAGACCCAGTACTTC.

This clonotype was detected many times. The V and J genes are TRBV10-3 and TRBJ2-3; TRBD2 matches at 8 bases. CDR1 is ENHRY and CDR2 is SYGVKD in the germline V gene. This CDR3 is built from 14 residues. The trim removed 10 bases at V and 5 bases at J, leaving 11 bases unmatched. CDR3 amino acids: CATYPREGLDTQYF. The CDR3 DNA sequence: TGTGCCACATACCCCCGGGAGGGGTTAGATACGCAGTATTTT.

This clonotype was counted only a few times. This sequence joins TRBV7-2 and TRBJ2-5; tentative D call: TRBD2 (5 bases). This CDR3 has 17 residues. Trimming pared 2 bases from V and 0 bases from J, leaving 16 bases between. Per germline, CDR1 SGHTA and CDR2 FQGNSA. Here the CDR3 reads CASSLKAGGGNQETQYF. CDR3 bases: TGTGCCAGCAGCTTAAAGGCGGGCGGCGGTAACCAAGAGACCCAGTACTTC.

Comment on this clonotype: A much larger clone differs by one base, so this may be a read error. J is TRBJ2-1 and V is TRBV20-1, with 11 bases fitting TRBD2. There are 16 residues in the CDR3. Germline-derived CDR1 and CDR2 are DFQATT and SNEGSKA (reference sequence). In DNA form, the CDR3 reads TGCAGTGCTAGAGGACCGACTAGCGGGACCCTCAATCAGCAGTTCTTC. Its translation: CSARGPTSGTLNQQFF.

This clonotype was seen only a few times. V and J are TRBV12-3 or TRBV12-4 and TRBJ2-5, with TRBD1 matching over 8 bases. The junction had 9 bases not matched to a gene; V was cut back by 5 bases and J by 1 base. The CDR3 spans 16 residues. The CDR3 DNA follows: TGTGCCAGCAGTCCTCCGGGACAGGCCTTCCAAGAGACCCAGTACTTC. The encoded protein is CASSPPGQAFQETQYF.

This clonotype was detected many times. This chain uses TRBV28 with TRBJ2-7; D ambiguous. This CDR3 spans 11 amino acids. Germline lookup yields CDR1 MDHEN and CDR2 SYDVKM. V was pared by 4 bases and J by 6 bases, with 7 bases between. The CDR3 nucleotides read TGTGCCAGCAGTTCTCCTACCGAGCAGTACTTC. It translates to CASSSPTEQYF.

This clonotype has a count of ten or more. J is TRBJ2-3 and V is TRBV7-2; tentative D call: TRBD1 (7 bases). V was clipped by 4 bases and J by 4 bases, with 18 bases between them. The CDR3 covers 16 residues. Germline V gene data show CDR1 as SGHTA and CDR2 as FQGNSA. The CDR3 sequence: CASSSRGGGGADTQYF. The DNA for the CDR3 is TGTGCCAGCAGCTCGAGGGGCGGAGGGGGCGCAGATACGCAGTATTTT.

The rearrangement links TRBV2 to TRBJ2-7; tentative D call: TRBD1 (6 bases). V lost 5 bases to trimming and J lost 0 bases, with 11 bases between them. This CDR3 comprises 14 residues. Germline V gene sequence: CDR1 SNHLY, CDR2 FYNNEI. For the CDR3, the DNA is TGTGCCAGCAGTTCGGACAGAATCTCCTACGAGCAGTACTTC. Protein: CASSSDRISYEQYF.

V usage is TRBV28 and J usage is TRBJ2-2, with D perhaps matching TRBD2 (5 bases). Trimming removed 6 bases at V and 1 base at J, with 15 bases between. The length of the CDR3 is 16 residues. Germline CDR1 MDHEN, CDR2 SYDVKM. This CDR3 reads CASRARVGLNTGELFF. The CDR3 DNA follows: TGTGCCAGCAGAGCCCGGGTCGGACTGAACACCGGGGAGCTGTTTTTT.

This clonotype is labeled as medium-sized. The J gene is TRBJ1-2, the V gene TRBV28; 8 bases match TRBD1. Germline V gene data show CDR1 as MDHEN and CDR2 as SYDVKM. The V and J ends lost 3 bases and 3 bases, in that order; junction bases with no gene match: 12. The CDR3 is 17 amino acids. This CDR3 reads CASSLWAGGSRYYGYTF. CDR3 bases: TGTGCCAGCAGTTTGTGGGCAGGGGGCTCTCGGTACTATGGCTACACCTTC.

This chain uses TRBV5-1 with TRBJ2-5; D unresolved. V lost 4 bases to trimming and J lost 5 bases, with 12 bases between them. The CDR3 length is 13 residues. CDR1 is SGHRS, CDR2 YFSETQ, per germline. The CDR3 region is CASSPPAKETQYF. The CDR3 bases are TGCGCCAGCAGCCCCCCCGCGAAGGAGACCCAGTACTTC.